The present entry profiles one T cell receptor (beta chain) with its context. Its matching antigen is unknown. The data derive from a study of OX40 agonist ivuxolimab in advanced cancers. Study-level findings and limits: In general, CD8+ T cells held more expanded clones than CD4+ did, on average.

The CDR3 sequence is 11 residues long. Clones were sequenced by immunoSEQ multiplex PCR, and TCRdb holds only the in-frame ones, with some missing. The top ten clones hold around 1.5% of a sample with about 96,000 clones, 80% to 95% of them seen once. The material sequenced was CD4+ or CD8+ T cells sorted from blood, taken in a trial of the OX40 agonist ivuxolimab. This TCR was sampled from an adult with an advanced solid tumor such as melanoma, head and neck, liver or kidney cancer. The rearrangement uses TRBV21-1 and TRBJ2-7. TRBV21-1 is noted as a pseudogene. DNA for the CDR3: TGTGCCAGCAGCTCCGATTACGAGCAGTACTTC. Its protein is CASSSDYEQYF.